The 26 T cell receptor beta chains below all came from one sample that was sequenced in a study of T-cell memory formation after mild COVID-19 (dated by TCRdb to the early 2020s). Library prep was done by 5' RACE. Data came from an Illumina NovaSeq 6000. TCRdb cleaned the public reads at Q25 with fastp, built clones with MiXCR and kept in-frame beta chains. Rows merge per CDR3 protein into single entries with the most common DNA and genes. The sample data list around 300,000 distinct CDR3 sequences, and 15% to 20% of these were observed just once. The ten largest clones capture roughly 24% of the sample. Sequenced: PBMCs or a T cell subset sorted from them (not recorded which). The receptors come from a man between 18 and 29 years old who had mild COVID-19 (a few samples of this study predate the infection). The sample titles of this study are shuffled in the database, so cell type and time point are left out; the donor was told from shared clones.

This sequence joins TRBV29-1 and TRBJ2-7, with D tentatively TRBD1 or TRBD2 (5 bases each). Germline V lookup: CDR1 SQVTM, CDR2 ANQGSEA. The CDR3 runs 11 residues. Trimming left V 4 bases short and J 2 bases short, with 6 bases between. CDR3 loop: CSVVGPYEQYF. For the CDR3, the DNA is TGCAGCGTTGTGGGACCCTACGAGCAGTACTTC.

The chain employs TRBV6-5 and TRBJ1-1; D gene ambiguous. The ends were cut back, 4 bases at V and 4 bases at J, with 13 bases in the middle. Germline CDR1 and CDR2: MNHEY and SVGAGI. The CDR3 has 14 residues. CDR3 nucleotide sequence: TGTGCCAGCAGTTCCCCCGGGAGGGTCACTGAAGCTTTCTTT. Protein: CASSSPGRVTEAFF.

This clonotype came up a few times. This chain uses TRBV7-2 with TRBJ2-3; 8 bases align to TRBD1. The CDR3 extends over 16 amino acids. Germline CDR1 is SGHTA and CDR2 is FQGNSA. V lost 5 bases and J lost 0; bases outside the gene matches: 7. CDR3 residues: CASSRPTGASTDTQYF. CDR3 in DNA: TGTGCCAGCAGCCGCCCGACAGGGGCGAGCACAGATACGCAGTATTTT.

The CDR3 nucleotides read TGTGCCAGCAGCCTGGACAGTTCGTCCCTCTATAATTCACCCCTCCACTTT. Translation: CASSLDSSSLYNSPLHF. This sequence joins TRBV12-3 or TRBV12-4 and TRBJ1-6, with D perhaps matching TRBD1 (6 bases). Trimming cost V 6 bases and J 3 bases, with 18 bases left between them. This CDR3 is 17 amino acids long.

A few counts support this clonotype. The V gene is TRBV12-3 or TRBV12-4, the J gene TRBJ2-2; D unresolved. V was clipped by 5 bases and J by 8 bases, with 15 bases between them. The CDR3 is 14 amino acids. This chain's CDR3 is CASSPRDLGGELFF. CDR3 in DNA: TGTGCCAGCAGTCCAAGGGATTTAGGGGGGGAGCTGTTTTTT.

This clonotype came up a few times. The V and J genes are TRBV3-1 and TRBJ1-4; D gene ambiguous. Deletions cut 4 bases from V and 7 bases from J, with 10 bases between. Germline V CDR1 and CDR2: LGHDT, YNNKEL (reference sequence). The CDR3 runs 13 residues. CDR3 DNA: TGTGCCAGCAGCCGAGATTGGACTGAAAAACTGTTTTTT. Encoded protein: CASSRDWTEKLFF.

This clonotype was observed many times. The chain joins TRBV5-1 to TRBJ1-3; tentatively, D is TRBD1 (6 bases). In germline, CDR1 is SGHRS, CDR2 YFSETQ. The V end was cut by 4 bases, the J end by 0 bases, with 14 bases between. The CDR3 length is 16 residues. The CDR3 bases are TGCGCCAGCAGCCTCCTGACAGGAAGCTCTGGAAACACCATATATTTT. Amino acid sequence: CASSLLTGSSGNTIYF. The entire variable domain, with the rest obtained from reference TRBV5-1 and TRBJ1-3, is as follows: KAGVTQTPRYLIKTRGQQVTLSCSPISGHRSVSWYQQTPGQGLQFLFEYFSETQRNKGNFPGRFSGRQFSNSRSEMNVSTLELGDSALYLCASSLLTGSSGNTIYFGEGSWLTVV.

This clonotype has just a few counts. The rearrangement links TRBV7-9 to TRBJ2-3; 9 bases are shared with TRBD1. V lost 5 bases, J lost 4 bases, and 10 bases stayed unmatched. The CDR3 has 16 residues. Germline V gene lookup returns CDR1 SEHNR and CDR2 FQNEAQ (reference sequence). The CDR3: CASSPTGTGRADTQYF. In DNA, the CDR3 is TGTGCCAGCAGCCCCACAGGGACAGGGAGAGCAGATACGCAGTATTTT.

This clonotype occurred a few times. The chain combines TRBV12-3 or TRBV12-4 with TRBJ2-5; 10 nucleotides agree with TRBD2. The J segment lost 1 base and the V segment lost 2 bases, leaving 7 bases of the junction unmatched. The CDR3 consists of 17 residues. CDR3 residues: CASSLFFSGGPQETQYF. The CDR3 nucleotides read TGTGCCAGCAGTTTATTTTTTAGCGGGGGGCCCCAAGAGACCCAGTACTTC.

This clonotype was detected once. V is TRBV28 and J is TRBJ1-5; TRBD1 agrees at 7 bases. CDR1 is MDHEN, CDR2 SYDVKM, per germline. This CDR3 spans 16 amino acids. V shed 3 bases, J shed 4 bases, and the junction held 9 bases outside the gene matches. The CDR3 bases are TGTGCCAGCAGTTTGTCGATCCCAGGGGGGAATCAGCCCCAGCATTTT. This translates into CASSLSIPGGNQPQHF.

The chain employs TRBV12-3 or TRBV12-4 and TRBJ2-3; no clear D. Trimming left V 6 bases short and J 4 bases short, with 11 bases between. This CDR3 has 13 residues. The CDR3 is CASREEVPDTQYF. The CDR3 DNA follows: TGTGCCAGCAGAGAGGAAGTACCAGATACGCAGTATTTT.

This chain's CDR3 is CASSLQGRDSEAFF. In DNA, the CDR3 is TGCGCCAGCAGCTTACAGGGGCGGGACTCTGAAGCTTTCTTT. The chain joins TRBV5-1 to TRBJ1-1; 7 positions agree with TRBD1. Unmatched junction bases numbered 7, after V lost 2 bases and J lost 6 bases. From germline, CDR1 is SGHRS and CDR2 YFSETQ. CDR3 length: 14 residues.

The chain links TRBV28 to TRBJ2-5, with D maybe TRBD1 (6 bases). V dropped 5 bases and J dropped 4 bases, with 23 bases sitting between them. This CDR3 comprises 17 residues. Germline V lookup: CDR1 MDHEN, CDR2 SYDVKM. The CDR3 coding sequence is TGTGCCAGCAGTCCCCGACTGGGGGCAGCAACTTTAGAGACCCAGTACTTC. Its protein is CASSPRLGAATLETQYF. Full variable domain (outside the CDR3, taken from reference TRBV28 and TRBJ2-5): DVKVTQSSRYLVKRTGEKVFLECVQDMDHENMFWYRQDPGLGLRLIYFSYDVKMKEKGDIPEGYSVSREKKERFSLILESASTNQTSMYLCASSPRLGAATLETQYFGPGTRLLVL.

This clonotype was picked up a small number of times. The genes are TRBV7-2 and TRBJ1-1, with 8 bases that match TRBD1. J gave up 4 bases and V 3 bases, and 1 base lay outside the gene matches. Germline lookup yields CDR1 SGHTA and CDR2 FQGNSA. The CDR3 covers 13 residues. The CDR3 DNA reads as TGTGCCAGCAGCTTGGGACAGGCCACTGAAGCTTTCTTT. Its translation is CASSLGQATEAFF.

This clonotype was observed at least ten times. J is TRBJ2-3 and V is TRBV10-1; D not resolved. The CDR3 runs 14 residues. Germline-derived CDR1 and CDR2 are WNHNN and SYGVQD (reference sequence). Trimming took off 2 bases at V and 2 bases at J, with 8 bases between the two ends. The CDR3 DNA reads as TGCGCCAGCAGTGAGAACATGATCACAGATACGCAGTATTTT. Translating gives CASSENMITDTQYF.

Many counts were recorded for this clonotype. The rearrangement uses TRBV28 and TRBJ1-1; no clear D gene. The CDR3 extends over 11 amino acids. Trimming removed 6 bases from V and 5 bases from J, with 7 bases in between. Germline V gene lookup returns CDR1 MDHEN and CDR2 SYDVKM. The CDR3 loop reads CASREGTEAFF. The CDR3 nucleotides are TGTGCCAGCAGGGAGGGTACTGAAGCTTTCTTT.

Written as DNA, the CDR3 is TGCAGCGTTGTGTCGGCCGGCTACGAGCAGTACTTC. This encodes CSVVSAGYEQYF. This rearrangement joins TRBV29-1 to TRBJ2-7; no definite D call. The V end was cut by 4 bases, the J end by 3 bases, with 10 bases between. The CDR3 extends over 12 amino acids. Per germline, CDR1 SQVTM and CDR2 ANQGSEA.

This clonotype was observed once. This chain connects TRBV10-1 to TRBJ2-5, with TRBD1 identical over 7 bases. The V gene end was trimmed by 2 bases and the J gene end by 5 bases; junction bases not matched to a gene: 11. The length of the CDR3 is 16 residues. In germline, CDR1 is WNHNN, CDR2 SYGVQD (reference sequence). The DNA for the CDR3 is TGCGCCAGCAGTGAGCAGGACAGGTCCGCCAGGGAGACCCAGTACTTC. Translation gives CASSEQDRSARETQYF.

This clonotype has only a few counts. The CDR3 bases are TGTGCCAGCAGCTTCAATGCGGAGCGGGAGACCCAGTACTTC. This codes for CASSFNAERETQYF. The rearrangement links TRBV7-2 to TRBJ2-5, with D possibly TRBD2 on 5 matching bases. Germline V gives CDR1 SGHTA, CDR2 FQGNSA. This CDR3 spans 14 amino acids. V lost 3 bases, J lost 5 bases, and 13 bases lay in between. Combining the CDR3 with reference TRBV7-2 and TRBJ2-5 gives the whole variable domain GAGVSQSPSNKVTEKGKDVELRCDPISGHTALYWYRQSLGQGLEFLIYFQGNSAPDKSGLPSDRFSAERTGGSVSTLTIQRTQQEDSAVYLCASSFNAERETQYFGPGTRLLVL.

This clonotype was counted between two and nine times. The V call is TRBV20-1, the J call TRBJ2-7, with D unresolved. Germline CDR1 is DFQATT and CDR2 is SNEGSKA (reference sequence). V was shortened by 4 bases and J by 1 base, with 5 bases between the two germline ends. The CDR3 is 11 amino acids. CDR3 sequence reads: CSATGSYEQYF. The CDR3 nucleotides read TGCAGTGCTACCGGTTCCTACGAGCAGTACTTC.

This clonotype was counted a few times. The V call is TRBV9, the J call TRBJ1-3; D call uncertain. The germline V gene encodes CDR1 SGDLS and CDR2 YYNGEE. Trimming cost V 0 bases and J 8 bases, with 12 bases left between them. This CDR3 contains 14 residues. Written as DNA, the CDR3 is TGTGCCAGCAGCGTAGATGACCGCCGGGACACCATATATTTT. Residues: CASSVDDRRDTIYF. The full variable domain, rest sourced from reference TRBV9 and TRBJ1-3, is DSGVTQTPKHLITATGQRVTLRCSPRSGDLSVYWYQQSLDQGLQFLIQYYNGEERAKGNILERFSAQQFPDLHSELNLSSLELGDSALYFCASSVDDRRDTIYFGEGSWLTVV.

The genes are TRBV10-3 and TRBJ2-3, with 9 bases lining up with TRBD2. This CDR3 region has 14 residues. The germline CDR1 and CDR2 sequences are ENHRY and SYGVKD. The V gene end was trimmed by 4 bases and the J gene end by 5 bases; junction bases not matched to a gene: 4. The chain's CDR3 is CAISGAGGGDTQYF. The CDR3 region has the DNA TGTGCCATCAGTGGAGCGGGGGGCGGAGATACGCAGTATTTT.

The chain carries TRBV9 and TRBJ2-7; TRBD2 might be the D (6 bases). The CDR3 runs to 14 residues. Germline V CDR1 and CDR2: SGDLS, YYNGEE. V was trimmed by 3 bases and J by 2 bases, leaving 12 bases between them. The CDR3 sequence: CASSGRDFPYEQYF. CDR3 coding DNA: TGTGCCAGCAGCGGGAGGGACTTTCCCTACGAGCAGTACTTC.

V usage is TRBV12-3 or TRBV12-4 and J usage is TRBJ2-3, with TRBD2 matching over 14 bases. The CDR3 is 19 amino acids. The junction had 9 bases not matched to a gene; V was cut back by 3 bases and J by 1 base. The CDR3 DNA is TGTGCCAGCAGTTTTTTCGGGACTAGCGGGGGTACGGGCACAGATACGCAGTATTTT. Translating it yields CASSFFGTSGGTGTDTQYF.

V and J are TRBV7-9 and TRBJ2-2; the D gene could be TRBD1 or TRBD2 (6 bases each). The CDR3 loop spans 17 amino acids. V lost 5 bases to trimming and J lost 5 bases, with 21 bases between them. Germline CDR1 SEHNR, CDR2 FQNEAQ (reference sequence). DNA for the CDR3: TGTGCCAGCAGCACCGACCCTCGGAGGGGGGCTACCGGGGAGCTGTTTTTT. This translates into CASSTDPRRGATGELFF.

The chain uses TRBV7-2 and TRBJ2-2, with 9 bases fitting TRBD1. The V segment lost 5 bases and the J segment 1 base; nucleotides outside the gene matches: 17. The CDR3 has 20 amino acids. Germline lookup yields CDR1 SGHTA and CDR2 FQGNSA. For the CDR3, the DNA is TGTGCCAGCAGCGATTATCCCCAAGGACCGGGACAGGGGAACACCGGGGAGCTGTTTTTT. Translated: CASSDYPQGPGQGNTGELFF. Using reference TRBV7-2 and TRBJ2-2 for the parts outside the CDR3, the full variable domain is GAGVSQSPSNKVTEKGKDVELRCDPISGHTALYWYRQSLGQGLEFLIYFQGNSAPDKSGLPSDRFSAERTGGSVSTLTIQRTQQEDSAVYLCASSDYPQGPGQGNTGELFFGEGSRLTVL.